This T cell receptor (beta chain) was retrieved from a study of early T cells in non-severe SARS-CoV-2 infection. Study-level information: Sequenced material consisted of bulk RNA (from unsorted whole blood), and chains were unpaired.

This clonotype was picked up many times. What it binds is not known. Points from the study as a whole: The matching step, a VDJdb search, favored anti-spike CD8 responses and missed private and CD4 specificities.

Attachment of unique molecular identifiers was made to individual cDNA molecules. TCRdb re-analysed the 5' RACE reads in MiXCR, keeping a single row per CDR3 protein. This sample has 70,000 to 90,000 distinct CDR3 sequences, with more than 10% found just once. With V trimmed by 0 bases and J by 8 bases, 4 bases remained unmatched. Germline V gene sequence: CDR1 SGHRS, CDR2 YFSETQ. CDR3 length equals 15 residues. This clonotype was obtained from an adult who was a healthcare worker with PCR-confirmed SARS-CoV-2 infection or an uninfected control (not recorded which). This chain uses TRBV5-1 with TRBJ1-6; TRBD1 aligns across 8 bases. Sequencing input: whole blood. The CDR3 loop is CASSLETGGYSPLHF. DNA for the CDR3: TGCGCCAGCAGCTTGGAAACAGGGGGGTATTCACCCCTCCACTTT. The full variable domain, completed using reference TRBV5-1 and TRBJ1-6, is KAGVTQTPRYLIKTRGQQVTLSCSPISGHRSVSWYQQTPGQGLQFLFEYFSETQRNKGNFPGRFSGRQFSNSRSEMNVSTLELGDSALYLCASSLETGGYSPLHFGNGTRLTVT.